The source of this TCR beta chain is a study of OX40 agonist ivuxolimab in advanced cancers. Study overall: Patients assigned to dose escalation were diagnosed with hepatocellular carcinoma, melanoma, renal cell or head and neck cancer. Findings and caveats of the study: Also present in some nonresponders was a low level of normalized T-cell clonal expansion.

The CDR3 has 15 amino acids. Germline CDR1 reads SSHAT; CDR2 reads FNYEAQ (reference sequence). Produced via immunoSEQ multiplex PCR; TCRdb's table is partial and in-frame only. The table has more than 30,000 clones, approximately 89% seen once. With respect to this clone: What it binds is unknown. A junction end diverges from the germline sequence, so it may reflect a read error.

The specimen was CD4+ or CD8+ T cells sorted from blood, collected in a trial of the OX40 agonist ivuxolimab. This receptor was obtained from an adult with an advanced solid tumor such as melanoma, head and neck, liver or kidney cancer. The rearrangement links TRBV7-7 to TRBJ2-1; the D gene is possibly TRBD1 (5 bases). CDR3 amino acids: CASSLGSGRYNEQFF. The CDR3 bases are TGTGCTAGCAGCTTAGGGTCAGGGCGGTACAATGAGCAGTTCTTC.